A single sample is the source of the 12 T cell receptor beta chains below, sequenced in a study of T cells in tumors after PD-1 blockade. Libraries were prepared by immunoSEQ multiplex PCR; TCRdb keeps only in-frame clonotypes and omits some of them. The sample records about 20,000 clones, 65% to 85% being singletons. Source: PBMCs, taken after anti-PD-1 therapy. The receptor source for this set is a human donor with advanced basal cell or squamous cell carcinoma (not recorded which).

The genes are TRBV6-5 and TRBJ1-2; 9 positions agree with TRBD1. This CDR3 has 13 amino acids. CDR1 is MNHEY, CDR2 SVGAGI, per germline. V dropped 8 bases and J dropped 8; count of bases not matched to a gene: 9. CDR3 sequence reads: CASSFNRGLGYTF. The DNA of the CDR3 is TGTGCCAGCTCCTTTAACAGGGGGCTCGGCTACACCTTC.

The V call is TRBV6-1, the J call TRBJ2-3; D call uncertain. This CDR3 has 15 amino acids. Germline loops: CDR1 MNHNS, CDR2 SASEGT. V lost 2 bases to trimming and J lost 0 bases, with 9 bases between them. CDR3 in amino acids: CASSEPAASTDTQYF. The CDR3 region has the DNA TGTGCCAGCAGTGAACCCGCAGCTAGCACAGATACGCAGTATTTT.

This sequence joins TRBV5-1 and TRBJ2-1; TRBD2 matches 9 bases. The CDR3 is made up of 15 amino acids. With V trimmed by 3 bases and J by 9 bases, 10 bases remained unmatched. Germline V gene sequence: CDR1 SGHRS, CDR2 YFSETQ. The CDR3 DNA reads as TGCGCCAGCAGCTCTTCTAGCGGGACCCGTCTTGAGCAGTTCTTC. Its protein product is CASSSSSGTRLEQFF.

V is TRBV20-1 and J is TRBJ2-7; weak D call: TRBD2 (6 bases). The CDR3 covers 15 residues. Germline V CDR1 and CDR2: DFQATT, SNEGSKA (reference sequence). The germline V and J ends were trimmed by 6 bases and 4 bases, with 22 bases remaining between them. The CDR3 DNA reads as TGCAGTGCCAGTATTCTCAGCGGGCCATTGTACGAGCAGTACTTC. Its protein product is CSASILSGPLYEQYF.

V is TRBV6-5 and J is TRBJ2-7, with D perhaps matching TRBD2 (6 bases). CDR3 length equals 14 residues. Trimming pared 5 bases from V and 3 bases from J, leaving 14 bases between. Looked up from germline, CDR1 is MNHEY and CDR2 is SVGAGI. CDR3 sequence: CASSTGTAYYEQYF. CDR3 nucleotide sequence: TGTGCCAGCAGTACCGGGACTGCCTACTACGAGCAGTACTTC.

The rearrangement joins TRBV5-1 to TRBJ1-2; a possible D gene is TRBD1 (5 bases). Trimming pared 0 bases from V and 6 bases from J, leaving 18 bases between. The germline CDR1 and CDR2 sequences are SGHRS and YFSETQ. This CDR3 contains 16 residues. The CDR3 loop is CASSLDGAERPHGYTF. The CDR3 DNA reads TGCGCCAGCAGCTTGGACGGGGCCGAGCGCCCACATGGCTACACCTTC. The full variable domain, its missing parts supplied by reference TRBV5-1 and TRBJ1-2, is KAGVTQTPRYLIKTRGQQVTLSCSPISGHRSVSWYQQTPGQGLQFLFEYFSETQRNKGNFPGRFSGRQFSNSRSEMNVSTLELGDSALYLCASSLDGAERPHGYTFGSGTRLTVV.

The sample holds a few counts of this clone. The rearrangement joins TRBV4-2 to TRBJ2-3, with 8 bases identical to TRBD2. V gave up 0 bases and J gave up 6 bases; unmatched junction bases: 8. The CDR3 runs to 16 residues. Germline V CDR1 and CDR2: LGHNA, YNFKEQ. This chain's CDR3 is CASSQELREGSDTQYF. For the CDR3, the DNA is TGTGCCAGCAGCCAAGAGCTCCGGGAGGGATCGGATACGCAGTATTTT.

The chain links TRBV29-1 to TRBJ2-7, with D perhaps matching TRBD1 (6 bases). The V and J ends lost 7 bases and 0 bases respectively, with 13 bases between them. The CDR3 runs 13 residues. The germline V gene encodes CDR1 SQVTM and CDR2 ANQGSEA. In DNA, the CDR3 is TGCAGCGCAGTGACAGGTGTCTCCTACGAGCAGTACTTC. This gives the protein CSAVTGVSYEQYF.

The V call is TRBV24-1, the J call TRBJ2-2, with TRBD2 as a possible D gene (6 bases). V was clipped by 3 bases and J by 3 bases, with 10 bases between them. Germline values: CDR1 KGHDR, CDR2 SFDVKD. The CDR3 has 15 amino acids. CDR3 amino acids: CATSDPGSYTGELFF. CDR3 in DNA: TGTGCCACCAGTGATCCCGGGAGCTACACCGGGGAGCTGTTTTTT.

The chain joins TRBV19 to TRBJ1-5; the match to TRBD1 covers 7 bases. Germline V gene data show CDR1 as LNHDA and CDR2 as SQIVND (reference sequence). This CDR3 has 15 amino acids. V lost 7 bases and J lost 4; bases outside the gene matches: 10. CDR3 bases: TGTGCCAGTAAAACCGGGACAGCAAATAATCAGCCCCAGCATTTT. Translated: CASKTGTANNQPQHF. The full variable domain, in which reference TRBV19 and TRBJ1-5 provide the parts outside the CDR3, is DGGITQSPKYLFRKEGQNVTLSCEQNLNHDAMYWYRQDPGQGLRLIYYSQIVNDFQKGDIAEGYSVSREKKESFPLTVTSAQKNPTAFYLCASKTGTANNQPQHFGDGTRLSIL.

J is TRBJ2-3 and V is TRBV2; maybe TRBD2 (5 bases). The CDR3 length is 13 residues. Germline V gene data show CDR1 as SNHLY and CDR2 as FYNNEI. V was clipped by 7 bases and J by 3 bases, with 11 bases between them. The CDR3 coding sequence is TGTGCCAGCAACCCCGGAGGAACAGATACGCAGTATTTT. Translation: CASNPGGTDTQYF.

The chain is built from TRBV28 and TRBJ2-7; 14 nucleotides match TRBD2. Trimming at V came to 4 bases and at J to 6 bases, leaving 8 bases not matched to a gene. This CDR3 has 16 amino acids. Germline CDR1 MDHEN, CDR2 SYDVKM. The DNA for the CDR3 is TGTGCCAGCAGTTCCGGACTAGCGGGAGGAAAGGGCGAGCAGTACTTC. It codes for CASSSGLAGGKGEQYF.